The following is a TCR beta chain sequence with its context. This table comes from immunoSEQ multiplex PCR, and its TCRdb copy is limited to in-frame clones, with some not included. The sample contains 250,000 to 350,000 clones, 70% to 90% of which appear only once. The record originates from a study of blood T cell repertoires in COVID-19. The sample taken for sequencing was peripheral blood. The sequence came from a woman aged 45-60 years who had recovered from COVID-19.

The CDR3 reads CASSYWGRGAEAFF. CDR3 nucleotides: TGTGCCAGCAGTTACTGGGGGCGAGGGGCTGAAGCTTTCTTT. The chain couples TRBV6-2 or TRBV6-3 to TRBJ1-1, with D maybe TRBD1 (6 bases). Germline assignment: CDR1 MNHEY and CDR2 SVGEGT. Trimming took 1 base from V and 6 from J, leaving 12 bases between them. The CDR3 contains 14 residues.